Reported below is one T cell receptor (beta chain). Its antigen is not known. The data derive from a study of graft-versus-host responses after intestinal transplantation. Study-wide results and limits: Elevated graft-versus-host to host-versus-graft clonal ratios in allografts were recorded for patients with graft-donor T cell macrochimerism.

The data were produced by immunoSEQ multiplex PCR, yet TCRdb's version contains in-frame clones alone and is incomplete. The sample lists 24,000 or so clones; almost 85% were seen once. The V gene's germline CDR1 is ENHRY and CDR2 SYGVKD. The CDR3 consists of 15 residues. Unmatched junction bases numbered 7, after V lost 1 base and J lost 6 bases. The TCR originated in a human donor who was the organ donor for an intestinal transplant. The chain recombines TRBV10-3 with TRBJ1-2; 8 bases agree with TRBD1. Sequenced here: unstimulated CD8+ T cells sorted from spleen or lymph node cells, sampled before transplant. The CDR3 DNA is TGTGCCATCAGTGAGTACCCGGGACAGGCCGATGGCTACACCTTC. This encodes CAISEYPGQADGYTF.